Below are 16 T cell receptor beta chains sequenced from a single sample in a study of tumor and adjacent non-tumor tissue in lung cancer. This sample's RNA came from whole unsorted tissue. The normal lung tissue was taken more than 3 cm from the tumor edge. TCRbeta libraries were built with three rounds of nested PCR, modified from ARM-PCR. TCRdb reprocessed the multiplex PCR reads via MiXCR and lists one record per CDR3 protein. The table shows some 95,000 distinct CDR3 sequences, with 75% to 85% occurring only once. The specimen was distant non-tumor lung tissue. Every receptor here comes from a man aged 55 to 70 with small cell lung cancer.

The chain couples TRBV2 to TRBJ1-4; 8 bases map to TRBD1. CDR3 length equals 14 residues. The germline gives CDR1 SNHLY, CDR2 FYNNEI. The V and J ends lost 7 bases and 8 bases, in that order; junction bases with no gene match: 9. The CDR3 spells CASMDQGAGEKLFF. The DNA for the CDR3 is TGTGCCAGCATGGACCAGGGGGCAGGGGAAAAACTGTTTTTT. The variable domain in full, completed from reference TRBV2 and TRBJ1-4, reads EPEVTQTPSHQVTQMGQEVILRCVPISNHLYFYWYRQILGQKVEFLVSFYNNEISEKSEIFDDQFSVERPDGSNFTLKIRSTKLEDSAMYFCASMDQGAGEKLFFGSGTQLSVL.

The chain joins TRBV11-2 to TRBJ2-1; D is undetermined. Germline-derived CDR1 and CDR2 are SGHAT and FQNNGV. V was clipped by 1 base and J by 7 bases, with 11 bases between them. This CDR3 region has 14 residues. The CDR3 bases are TGTGCCAGCAGCTTAGTGCAAGCCCAGAATGAGCAGTTCTTC. Residues: CASSLVQAQNEQFF.

The rearrangement joins TRBV11-2 to TRBJ2-3; a weak D match, TRBD1 (6 bases). CDR1 is SGHAT, CDR2 FQNNGV, per germline. V lost 5 bases to trimming and J lost 5 bases, with 32 bases between them. This CDR3 region has 20 residues. CDR3 region: CASSPIGTRGSSLRGDTQYF. As DNA, the CDR3 is TGTGCCAGCAGCCCGATCGGAACTAGGGGGAGTTCCCTAAGAGGAGATACGCAGTATTTT. The complete variable domain, with remaining parts taken from reference TRBV11-2 and TRBJ2-3, reads EAGVAQSPRYKIIEKRQSVAFWCNPISGHATLYWYQQILGQGPKLLIQFQNNGVVDDSQLPKDRFSAERLKGVDSTLKIQPAKLEDSAVYLCASSPIGTRGSSLRGDTQYFGPGTRLTVL.

Comment on this clonotype: The junction differs from germline at one of its ends, possibly a read error. The chain carries TRBV4-2 and TRBJ2-2, with D tentatively TRBD2 (5 bases). The CDR3 totals 16 residues. Per germline, CDR1 LGHNA and CDR2 YNFKEQ. CDR3: CVSSQDLRPKTGELFF. CDR3 sequence (DNA): TGTGTCAGCAGCCAAGATCTGAGGCCCAAGACCGGGGAGCTTTTTTTT.

This clonotype came up many times. The chain has TRBV30 and TRBJ2-3; D unclear. From germline, CDR1 is GTSNPN and CDR2 SVGIG (reference sequence). V lost 2 bases and J 4 bases, leaving 13 bases between the germline ends. The CDR3 spans 14 residues. The CDR3 nucleotides read TGTGCCTGGAGTTACGGGCTCGGTTCAGATACGCAGTATTTT. Its protein product is CAWSYGLGSDTQYF.

This clonotype was counted ten times or more. V is TRBV7-8 and J is TRBJ2-5; 8 bases match TRBD2. After removal of 4 bases from V and 0 bases from J, the junction contained 10 bases not matched to a gene. CDR1 and CDR2 from the germline V gene are SGHVS and FQNEAQ. The CDR3 loop spans 17 amino acids. CDR3 residues: CASSSPGGDLYQETQYF. In DNA form, the CDR3 reads TGTGCCAGCAGCTCCCCGGGGGGGGACTTGTACCAAGAGACCCAGTACTTC. Filled out from reference TRBV7-8 and TRBJ2-5, the complete variable domain reads GAGVSQSPRYKVAKRGQDVALRCDPISGHVSLFWYQQALGQGPEFLTYFQNEAQLDKSGLPSDRFFAERPEGSVSTLKIQRTQQEDSAVYLCASSSPGGDLYQETQYFGPGTRLLVL.

Points on this clonotype: The junction differs from germline at one of its ends, possibly a read error. The chain links TRBV12-3 or TRBV12-4 to TRBJ1-2; 9 nucleotides align to TRBD1. The CDR3 consists of 14 residues. The CDR3 region has the DNA TGTACCAGCAGTCTCTCCAGGACAGGGGAAGGCTACACCTTC. Translated: CTSSLSRTGEGYTF.

On this clonotype: A read error is likely, as this CDR3 ends without the conserved phenylalanine or tryptophan. The chain joins TRBV29-1 to TRBJ2-1; TRBD2 might be the D (6 bases). Germline-derived CDR1 and CDR2 are SQVTM and ANQGSEA. This CDR3 is built from 15 residues. The DNA of the CDR3 is TGCAGCGGAGCCCCGTTGCGGGGTTATTACAACGAGCAGTTCTTG. This gives the protein CSGAPLRGYYNEQFL.

This clonotype was found many times. The V call is TRBV20-1, the J call TRBJ1-4; 8 bases agree with TRBD1. The CDR3 is made up of 15 amino acids. Germline CDR1 and CDR2: DFQATT and SNEGSKA (reference sequence). The V segment lost 5 bases and the J segment 3 bases; nucleotides outside the gene matches: 8. The CDR3 region is CSARMDRVANEKLFF. The CDR3 DNA sequence: TGCAGTGCTCGAATGGACAGGGTGGCTAATGAAAAACTGTTTTTT.

Comments on this clonotype: Given a much more abundant clone one base away, this may be a read error. The V gene is TRBV5-1, the J gene TRBJ2-3, with a tentative D call TRBD2 (5 bases). Germline assignment: CDR1 SGHRS and CDR2 YFSETQ. The CDR3 is made up of 15 amino acids. The CDR3 DNA is TGCGCCAGCAGCCTGGGCGCGGGCCACTCAGATACGAAGTATTTT. Protein: CASSLGAGHSDTKYF.

Notes on this clonotype: The junction departs from germline at one end; a sequencing error may be responsible. The chain links TRBV29-1 to TRBJ1-4; unclear D gene. The CDR3 runs 14 residues. Per germline, CDR1 SQVTM and CDR2 ANQGSEA. The CDR3 region has the DNA TGCAGCGTTGGATCGGACGGAATTAATGGAAAACTGTTTTTT. Translated: CSVGSDGINGKLFF.

Details on this clonotype: A junction end diverges from the germline sequence, so it may reflect a read error. V gene TRBV4-2 combines with J gene TRBJ1-2, with D tentatively TRBD1 (5 bases). Looked up from germline, CDR1 is LGHNA and CDR2 is YNFKEQ. The CDR3 is 16 residues long. The CDR3 DNA reads TGTGCCAGGAGCCAAGAGAGAGGGACGTCCTATGGTGGCTTCACCTTC. This codes for CARSQERGTSYGGFTF.

The DNA of the CDR3 is TGTGCCAACATGGACTGGAACTCTGGAAACACCATATATTTT. This sequence encodes CANMDWNSGNTIYF. This chain links TRBV28 with TRBJ1-3; D is unresolved. V lost 10 bases and J lost 0, with 13 bases in between. The CDR3 sequence is 14 residues long. Per germline, CDR1 MDHEN and CDR2 SYDVKM.

V gene TRBV10-3 combines with J gene TRBJ2-7; 9 bases line up with TRBD1. Germline lookup yields CDR1 ENHRY and CDR2 SYGVKD. The length of the CDR3 is 13 residues. Here the CDR3 DNA reads TGTGTCACGTCCCCGAGCGGACAGGGGATAATTAGGGTC. Translated, it gives CVTSPSGQGIIRV.

In regard to this clonotype: One end of the junction fails to match germline, which may point to a read error. V usage is TRBV12-3 or TRBV12-4 and J usage is TRBJ1-1; D may be TRBD1 (5 bases). The CDR3 runs 11 residues. The CDR3 is CTSSYGGEASF. CDR3 nucleotides: TGTACCAGCAGTTATGGGGGTGAGGCCTCCTTT.

On this clonotype: A much larger clone is a single base away; this may be a read error. The chain links TRBV28 to TRBJ2-1; 8 bases match TRBD2. This CDR3 comprises 15 residues. V shed 7 bases, J shed 6 bases, and the junction held 11 bases outside the gene matches. Per the germline V gene, CDR1 is MDHEN and CDR2 is SYDVKM. CDR3 DNA: TGTGCCAGCACCCCGGGGATAGCGGGATGCAATGAGCAGTTCTTC. It is translated as CASTPGIAGCNEQFF.